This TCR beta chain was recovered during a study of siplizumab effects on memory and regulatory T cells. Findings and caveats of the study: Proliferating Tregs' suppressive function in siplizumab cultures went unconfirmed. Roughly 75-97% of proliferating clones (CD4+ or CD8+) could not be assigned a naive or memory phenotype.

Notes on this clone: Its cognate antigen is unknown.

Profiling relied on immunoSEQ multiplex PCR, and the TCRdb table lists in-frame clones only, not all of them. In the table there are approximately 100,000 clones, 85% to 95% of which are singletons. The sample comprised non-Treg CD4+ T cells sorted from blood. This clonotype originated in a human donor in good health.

CDR3: CASSYVAGAPAETQYF. The CDR3 DNA reads as TGTGCCAGCAGTTACGTAGCGGGAGCCCCCGCAGAGACCCAGTACTTC. The gene calls are TRBV28 and TRBJ2-5; 9 positions agree with TRBD2. The CDR3 has 16 residues. V was pared by 4 bases and J by 4 bases, with 10 bases of the junction left unmatched. The germline V gene encodes CDR1 MDHEN and CDR2 SYDVKM.